This TCR beta chain was sequenced during a study of response to subunit inactivated influenza vaccine listed by TCRdb under 2018. Context from the whole study: Deep quantitative T cell receptor repertoire profiling was used in the study to track responses to a trivalent subunit inactivated influenza vaccine. On the study overall, not on this receptor specifically: It was suggested by the authors that each seasonal influenza vaccination may recruit only a limited number of new T cells.

Taken from cysteine to phenylalanine, the CDR3 has 16 residues. Only CDR3 DNA is held: 48 bases, read in frame from base 1. CDR1 DFQATT and CDR2 SNEGSKA were looked up in the germline V gene (reference sequence). A distance of 23 bases separates the germline ends of V and J, which lose 4 bases and 7 bases respectively. Concerning this clonotype: The antigen it binds to is not known. Per-base quality was not reported, and no clone a single base away is much larger than it.

The method behind the library was RT-PCR. This sample was sequenced with an Illumina HiSeq 2500. The public reads were quality trimmed at Q25 with fastp and then assembled into clones with MiXCR by TCRdb, keeping productive beta chains. Rows are unified per CDR3 protein, each entry keeping the most common DNA and genes. The sample table holds 500,000 to 650,000 distinct CDR3 sequences, of which 6.5% to 8% were seen once. Roughly 13% of the sample is held by the ten biggest clonotypes. This sequence originates from a man aged 50 to 69 who received an inactivated influenza vaccine. Donor details come from another sample of the same person, matched by shared clones. The sequenced sample was PBMCs from blood, obtained 23 months after vaccination. The chain was built from TRBV20-1 and TRBJ2-1; the D element could tentatively be TRBD1 or TRBD2, as 7 bases agree for each. The sequence in DNA is TGCAGTGCTACGGCGTTCAGGGGGGGCTATACAAATGAGCAGTTCTTC. Its protein reads: CSATAFRGGYTNEQFF.